These T cell receptor beta chains were read from a single sample in a study of cytomegalovirus exposure and HLA in healthy donors. Repertoires were generated with immunoSEQ multiplex PCR, while TCRdb's copy carries only in-frame clones and drops some. The table lists roughly 150,000 clones, 82% of them singletons. The specimen sequenced was PBMCs. These receptors originate from a girl between 10 and 17 years old in good health and CMV-seropositive. CDR3s include the opening cysteine and the closing phenylalanine or tryptophan. A D gene is named only where the DNA matches it firmly. For some rows the clone size is stated as once, few or many, or as a class when expanded; others skip it.

cdr3_aa: CASSLWASGEAPSTDTQYF
cdr3_nt: TGTGCCAGCAGCCTATGGGCTAGCGGGGAAGCTCCGAGCACAGATACGCAGTATTTT
j_call: TRBJ2-3
v_call: TRBV13
clone_size: NA
d_call: TRBD2

cdr3_aa: CASSLGTSGRKSGELFF
cdr3_nt: TGCGCCAGCAGCTTGGGAACTAGCGGGAGGAAATCCGGGGAGCTGTTTTTT
j_call: TRBJ2-2
v_call: TRBV5-1
clone_size: NA
d_call: TRBD2

cdr3_aa: CASGRLASPQYF
cdr3_nt: TGTGCCAGCGGTCGTCTCGCGAGCCCCCAGTACTTC
j_call: TRBJ2-5
v_call: TRBV2
clone_size: NA
d_call: NA

cdr3_aa: CASSPRGLVGYEQYF
cdr3_nt: TGTGCCAGCAGTCCCAGGGGTTTGGTTGGGTACGAGCAGTACTTC
j_call: TRBJ2-7
v_call: TRBV28
clone_size: once
d_call: NA

cdr3_aa: CAKSRDALGGQYF
cdr3_nt: TGTGCCAAATCCCGGGACGCCCTCGGGGGTCAGTACTTC
j_call: TRBJ2-7
v_call: TRBV2
clone_size: NA
d_call: NA

cdr3_aa: CASSEGVGAYNEQFF
cdr3_nt: TGTGCCAGCAGTGAAGGGGTAGGGGCCTACAATGAGCAGTTCTTC
j_call: TRBJ2-1
v_call: TRBV6-1
clone_size: NA
d_call: NA

cdr3_aa: CAWSGWEGQPQHF
cdr3_nt: TGTGCCTGGAGTGGATGGGAGGGCCAGCCCCAGCATTTT
j_call: TRBJ1-5
v_call: TRBV30
clone_size: NA
d_call: NA

cdr3_aa: CASSPQGNNQPQHF
cdr3_nt: TGTGCCAGCAGTCCCCAGGGAAACAATCAGCCCCAGCATTTT
j_call: TRBJ1-5
v_call: TRBV28
clone_size: NA
d_call: NA

cdr3_aa: CASSLEGANTEAFF
cdr3_nt: TGCGCCAGCAGCTTAGAGGGGGCGAACACTGAAGCTTTCTTT
j_call: TRBJ1-1
v_call: TRBV5-1
clone_size: NA
d_call: TRBD1

cdr3_aa: CASKDRGYEQYF
cdr3_nt: TGTGCCAGCAAGGACAGGGGATACGAGCAGTACTTC
j_call: TRBJ2-7
v_call: TRBV28
clone_size: NA
d_call: TRBD1

cdr3_aa: CASSLAAALSGQNIQYF
cdr3_nt: TGTGCCAGCAGCTTAGCGGCAGCCCTCTCTGGGCAAAACATTCAGTACTTC
j_call: TRBJ2-4
v_call: TRBV7-9
clone_size: NA
d_call: NA

cdr3_aa: CAWSERTAGELFF
cdr3_nt: TGTGCCTGGAGTGAAAGGACAGCCGGGGAGCTGTTTTTT
j_call: TRBJ2-2
v_call: TRBV30
clone_size: NA
d_call: NA

cdr3_aa: CASGRTGGRTEAFF
cdr3_nt: TGTGCCAGTGGGAGGACAGGGGGCCGAACTGAAGCTTTCTTT
j_call: TRBJ1-1
v_call: TRBV19
clone_size: once
d_call: TRBD1

cdr3_aa: CASSLSAGTNQPQHF
cdr3_nt: TGCGCCAGCAGCCTTTCGGCTGGGACAAATCAGCCCCAGCATTTT
j_call: TRBJ1-5
v_call: TRBV5-1
clone_size: few
d_call: NA

cdr3_aa: CASSQGTRGRLATWEKLFF
cdr3_nt: TGCGCCAGCAGCCAGGGCACTAGGGGGCGTTTAGCGACTTGGGAAAAACTGTTTTTT
j_call: TRBJ1-4
v_call: TRBV4-3
clone_size: NA
d_call: TRBD1

cdr3_aa: CSSSWTGTNEAFF
cdr3_nt: TGTTCCAGCAGCTGGACAGGCACAAATGAAGCTTTCTTT
j_call: TRBJ1-1
v_call: TRBV7-9
clone_size: NA
d_call: TRBD1

cdr3_aa: CASSLERTEAFF
cdr3_nt: TGTGCCAGTAGCCTCGAACGGACTGAAGCTTTCTTT
j_call: TRBJ1-1
v_call: TRBV19
clone_size: NA
d_call: NA

cdr3_aa: CASSVGGQDTYEQYF
cdr3_nt: TGTGCCAGCAGCGTAGGGGGACAGGATACCTACGAGCAGTACTTC
j_call: TRBJ2-7
v_call: TRBV9
clone_size: few
d_call: TRBD1

cdr3_aa: CSAGTGGSYGYTF
cdr3_nt: TGCAGCGCCGGGACAGGGGGAAGTTATGGCTACACCTTC
j_call: TRBJ1-2
v_call: TRBV29-1
clone_size: NA
d_call: TRBD1

cdr3_aa: CASSPGTALNEKLFF
cdr3_nt: TGTGCTAGCAGCCCTGGGACAGCTTTAAATGAAAAACTGTTTTTT
j_call: TRBJ1-4
v_call: TRBV7-7
clone_size: NA
d_call: TRBD1

cdr3_aa: CASSPLLQQGADQPQHF
cdr3_nt: TGTGCCAGCAGTCCACTACTGCAGCAGGGGGCTGACCAGCCCCAGCATTTT
j_call: TRBJ1-5
v_call: TRBV27
clone_size: few
d_call: TRBD1

cdr3_aa: CASREWTGAEQYF
cdr3_nt: TGTGCCAGCAGGGAATGGACAGGGGCCGAGCAGTACTTC
j_call: TRBJ2-7
v_call: TRBV2
clone_size: NA
d_call: TRBD1

cdr3_aa: CSGSRTEAFF
cdr3_nt: TGCAGCGGGAGTCGGACTGAAGCTTTCTTT
j_call: TRBJ1-1
v_call: TRBV29-1
clone_size: NA
d_call: NA

cdr3_aa: CASSSAGGAFGNTIYF
cdr3_nt: TGTGCCAGCAGTTCAGCAGGGGGCGCTTTTGGAAACACCATATATTTT
j_call: TRBJ1-3
v_call: TRBV28
clone_size: NA
d_call: TRBD1

cdr3_aa: CASSILGTYNEQFF
cdr3_nt: TGTGCCAGTAGTATTTTGGGGACTTACAATGAGCAGTTCTTC
j_call: TRBJ2-1
v_call: TRBV19
clone_size: NA
d_call: NA

cdr3_aa: CASSEALRVAEKLFF
cdr3_nt: TGTGCCAGCAGTGAAGCGCTACGGGTTGCGGAAAAACTGTTTTTT
j_call: TRBJ1-4
v_call: TRBV2
clone_size: NA
d_call: NA

cdr3_aa: CASSPWTGGAYNEQFF
cdr3_nt: TGTGCCAGCTCACCCTGGACTGGAGGGGCATACAATGAGCAGTTCTTC
j_call: TRBJ2-1
v_call: TRBV18
clone_size: NA
d_call: NA

cdr3_aa: CASSVREFYGYTF
cdr3_nt: TGTGCCAGCAGTGTCCGGGAATTTTATGGCTACACCTTC
j_call: TRBJ1-2
v_call: TRBV2
clone_size: NA
d_call: NA

cdr3_aa: CASSTAPTSGYQETQYF
cdr3_nt: TGTGCCAGCAGCACGGCCCCCACTAGCGGATACCAAGAGACCCAGTACTTC
j_call: TRBJ2-5
v_call: TRBV9
clone_size: NA
d_call: TRBD2

cdr3_aa: CASSVYSGGEQYF
cdr3_nt: TGTGCCAGCAGCGTATATTCCGGCGGCGAGCAGTACTTC
j_call: TRBJ2-7
v_call: TRBV9
clone_size: NA
d_call: NA

cdr3_aa: CASSPGQYEQYF
cdr3_nt: TGTGCCAGCTCACCGGGACAGTACGAGCAGTACTTC
j_call: TRBJ2-7
v_call: TRBV18
clone_size: NA
d_call: TRBD1

cdr3_aa: CASSRGQPQHF
cdr3_nt: TGTGCCAGTAGCAGGGGACAGCCCCAGCATTTT
j_call: TRBJ1-5
v_call: TRBV19
clone_size: NA
d_call: NA

cdr3_aa: CSVISDSYEQYF
cdr3_nt: TGCAGCGTTATTAGCGACTCCTACGAGCAGTACTTC
j_call: TRBJ2-7
v_call: TRBV29-1
clone_size: NA
d_call: NA

cdr3_aa: CASSLLAGAGELFF
cdr3_nt: TGTGCCAGCAGCTTATTAGCGGGAGCCGGGGAGCTGTTTTTT
j_call: TRBJ2-2
v_call: TRBV7-9
clone_size: NA
d_call: TRBD2

cdr3_aa: CASSPPGQGGKLFF
cdr3_nt: TGTGCCAGCTCACCGCCCGGACAGGGCGGAAAACTGTTTTTT
j_call: TRBJ1-4
v_call: TRBV18
clone_size: NA
d_call: TRBD1

cdr3_aa: CASSFRLAASYNEQFF
cdr3_nt: TGTGCCAGCAGCTTTCGACTAGCGGCTTCCTACAATGAGCAGTTCTTC
j_call: TRBJ2-1
v_call: TRBV13
clone_size: once
d_call: TRBD2

cdr3_aa: CASSLVRGDTEAFF
cdr3_nt: TGCGCCAGCAGCTTGGTCAGGGGGGACACTGAAGCTTTCTTT
j_call: TRBJ1-1
v_call: TRBV5-1
clone_size: few
d_call: TRBD1

cdr3_aa: CAITPGTGNTEAFF
cdr3_nt: TGTGCCATCACCCCCGGGACAGGGAACACTGAAGCTTTCTTT
j_call: TRBJ1-1
v_call: TRBV10-3
clone_size: NA
d_call: TRBD1

cdr3_aa: CASSPGLAGDYEQYF
cdr3_nt: TGTGCCAGCTCTCCAGGACTAGCGGGAGACTACGAGCAGTACTTC
j_call: TRBJ2-7
v_call: TRBV18
clone_size: NA
d_call: TRBD2

cdr3_aa: CASSLGTSGYEQFF
cdr3_nt: TGTGCTAGCAGCTTAGGGACTAGCGGGTATGAGCAGTTCTTC
j_call: TRBJ2-1
v_call: TRBV7-7
clone_size: few
d_call: TRBD2

cdr3_aa: CASSTSANNEQFF
cdr3_nt: TGCGCCAGCAGCACTAGCGCGAACAATGAGCAGTTCTTC
j_call: TRBJ2-1
v_call: TRBV5-1
clone_size: NA
d_call: TRBD2

cdr3_aa: CASRGQGTPYGYTF
cdr3_nt: TGTGCCAGCCGCGGACAGGGGACACCCTATGGCTACACCTTC
j_call: TRBJ1-2
v_call: TRBV2
clone_size: NA
d_call: TRBD1

cdr3_aa: CASSRQGSDTQYF
cdr3_nt: TGTGCCAGCAGCCGACAGGGGTCAGATACGCAGTATTTT
j_call: TRBJ2-3
v_call: TRBV6-5
clone_size: NA
d_call: TRBD1

cdr3_aa: CVTKREHPGCTDTQYF
cdr3_nt: TGTGTCACAAAGAGGGAACATCCCGGTTGCACAGATACGCAGTATTTT
j_call: TRBJ2-3
v_call: TRBV6-4
clone_size: NA
d_call: NA

cdr3_aa: CASSQGTSGTSQVTQYF
cdr3_nt: TGTGCCAGCAGTCAAGGGACTAGCGGGACCTCTCAAGTGACCCAGTACTTC
j_call: TRBJ2-5
v_call: TRBV2
clone_size: NA
d_call: TRBD2

cdr3_aa: CASSSASGGPREQYF
cdr3_nt: TGTGCCAGCAGTTCAGCTAGCGGGGGTCCCCGCGAGCAGTACTTC
j_call: TRBJ2-7
v_call: TRBV28
clone_size: NA
d_call: TRBD2

cdr3_aa: CASSLVTGGADTEAFF
cdr3_nt: TGTGCCAGCAGCTTAGTCACAGGGGGCGCGGATACTGAAGCTTTCTTT
j_call: TRBJ1-1
v_call: TRBV7-9
clone_size: NA
d_call: TRBD1

cdr3_aa: CAISGGVTSGRYEQYF
cdr3_nt: TGTGCCATCAGTGGGGGGGTGACTAGCGGGAGGTACGAGCAGTACTTC
j_call: TRBJ2-7
v_call: TRBV10-3
clone_size: NA
d_call: TRBD2

cdr3_aa: CASSLGAGREETQYF
cdr3_nt: TGTGCCAGCAGCTTAGGGGCAGGGCGAGAAGAGACCCAGTACTTC
j_call: TRBJ2-5
v_call: TRBV7-9
clone_size: few
d_call: NA

cdr3_aa: CASSWTGGHNEQFF
cdr3_nt: TGTGCCAGCAGTTGGACAGGCGGACACAATGAGCAGTTCTTC
j_call: TRBJ2-1
v_call: TRBV27
clone_size: NA
d_call: TRBD1

cdr3_aa: CASSLDSNDREQFF
cdr3_nt: TGTGCCAGCAGCTTAGATTCTAACGACAGGGAGCAGTTCTTC
j_call: TRBJ2-1
v_call: TRBV11-3
clone_size: NA
d_call: NA

cdr3_aa: CASSARDRGHQPQHF
cdr3_nt: TGTGCCAGCAGTGCCCGGGACAGGGGTCATCAGCCCCAGCATTTT
j_call: TRBJ1-5
v_call: TRBV6-1
clone_size: NA
d_call: TRBD1